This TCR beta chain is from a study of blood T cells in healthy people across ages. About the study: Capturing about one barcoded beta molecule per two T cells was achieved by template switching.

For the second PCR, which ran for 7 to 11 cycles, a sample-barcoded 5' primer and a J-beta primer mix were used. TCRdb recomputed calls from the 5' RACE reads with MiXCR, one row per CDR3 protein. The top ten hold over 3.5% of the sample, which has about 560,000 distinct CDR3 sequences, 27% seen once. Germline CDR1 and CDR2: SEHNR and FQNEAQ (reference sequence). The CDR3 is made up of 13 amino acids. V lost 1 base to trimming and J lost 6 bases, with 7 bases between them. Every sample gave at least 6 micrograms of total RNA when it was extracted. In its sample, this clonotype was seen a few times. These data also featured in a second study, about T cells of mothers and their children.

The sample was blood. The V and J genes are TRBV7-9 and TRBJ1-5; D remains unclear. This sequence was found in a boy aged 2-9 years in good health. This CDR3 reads CASSLGGPQPQHF. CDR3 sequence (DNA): TGTGCCAGCAGCTTAGGCGGCCCTCAGCCCCAGCATTTT. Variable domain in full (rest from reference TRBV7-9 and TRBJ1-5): DTGVSQNPRHKITKRGQNVTFRCDPISEHNRLYWYRQTLGQGPEFLTYFQNEAQLEKSRLLSDRFSAERPKGSFSTLEIQRTEQGDSAMYLCASSLGGPQPQHFGDGTRLSIL.